Listed below are T cell receptor beta chains from one sample, sequenced in a study of T cell repertoires in cytomegalovirus infection. TCRdb re-derived calls from the reads in MiXCR, one entry per CDR3 protein. The sample consists of hundreds of thousands of distinct CDR3 sequences, 20% to 25% of them appearing once. Sequences were obtained from CD8+ T cells from PBMCs. The receptor source for this set is a human donor in good health (CMV status not recorded). Some clones in this sample may be carry-over from other donors' samples. Both conserved end residues are part of each CDR3. The D gene is left open where the match is weak. Size is omitted from some rows. Given values are once, few, many or a class for expanded clones.

>few|.|TRBV9|TRBJ2-1
TGTGCCAGCAGCCCCATCCTATTCTCCTACAATGAGCAGTTCTTC
CASSPILFSYNEQFF
>.|.|TRBV10-3|TRBJ2-1
TGTGCCATCGGAGAAACGGGGAAAAACAATGAGCAGTTCTTC
CAIGETGKNNEQFF
>few|.|TRBV19|TRBJ2-1
TGTGCCAGTAGTATAGCAAGTATCGATGAGCAGTTCTTC
CASSIASIDEQFF
>many|TRBD1|TRBV7-6|TRBJ1-4
TGTGCCAGCAGCCCGGGACAGATTGGGGAAAAACTGTTTTTT
CASSPGQIGEKLFF
>few|TRBD1|TRBV7-9|TRBJ2-1
TGTGCCAGCAGCCCCCCGACAGGGGCCGGCAATGAGCAGTTCTTC
CASSPPTGAGNEQFF
>many|.|TRBV12-3/TRBV12-4|TRBJ2-1
TGTGCCAGCATGCAGGGGTCTGTATGGTCCAATGAGCAGTTCTTC
CASMQGSVWSNEQFF
>few|.|TRBV7-6|TRBJ2-3
TGTGCCAGCAGCTACACCGGGTCCAATCAAGCAGATACGCAGTATTTT
CASSYTGSNQADTQYF
>.|.|TRBV5-6|TRBJ2-7
TGTGCCAGCAGTTATGACGGATCCTACGAGCAGTACTTC
CASSYDGSYEQYF
>.|.|TRBV12-3/TRBV12-4|TRBJ1-1
TGTGCCAGCAGCTTATCTGCGGGGTACACTGAAGCTTTCTTT
CASSLSAGYTEAFF
>many|.|TRBV20-1|TRBJ1-1
TGCAGTGCTAGACCCTCCCCAATCGTTCGTTCGTGGGACACTGAAGCTTTCTTT
CSARPSPIVRSWDTEAFF
>many|.|TRBV7-8|TRBJ1-1
TGTGCCAGCAGCCCTCGTTCGGGCAGGGGCTATATGAACACTGAAGCTTTCTTT
CASSPRSGRGYMNTEAFF
>once|.|TRBV29-1|TRBJ2-6
TGCAGCGTTGAGAGCCGCTCTGGGGCCAACGTCCTGACTTTC
CSVESRSGANVLTF
>.|.|TRBV14|TRBJ2-1
TGTGCCAGCAGCCAAATCCGAGGGTTCAATGAGCAGTTCTTC
CASSQIRGFNEQFF
>.|.|TRBV7-4|TRBJ1-4
TGTGCCAGCAGCTGGGGCGATGAAAAACTGTTTTTT
CASSWGDEKLFF
>few|TRBD1|TRBV6-5|TRBJ2-5
TGTGCCAGCAGTTACTCGGGCAGGGGGCAAGAGACCCAGTACTTC
CASSYSGRGQETQYF
>many|TRBD2|TRBV7-2|TRBJ2-3
TGTGCCAGCAGCTTAACCTCCGGAGGACTAGCGACAGATACGCAGTATTTT
CASSLTSGGLATDTQYF
>.|.|TRBV24-1|TRBJ2-2
TGTGCCACCCGGCCGCGAGGCTCCGGGGAGCTGTTTTTT
CATRPRGSGELFF
>few|.|TRBV12-3/TRBV12-4|TRBJ1-3
TGTGCCAGCAGCCCCTCCGCGGGGCATGGAAACACCATATATTTT
CASSPSAGHGNTIYF
>many|.|TRBV2|TRBJ2-5
TGTGCCAGCAGTGAAGGGCAGGCGCTGGAAGAGACCCAGTACTTC
CASSEGQALEETQYF
>.|.|TRBV10-3|TRBJ2-7
TGTGCCATCAGAAGCCGTCCCGGGACGGCGAGCTCCTACGAGCAGTACTTC
CAIRSRPGTASSYEQYF
>.|TRBD1|TRBV5-6|TRBJ1-2
TGTGCCAGCAGCTTGGATCGGACAGGAGTCCGCTATGGCTACACCTTC
CASSLDRTGVRYGYTF
>many|.|TRBV7-6|TRBJ2-1
TGTGCCAGCAGCCCCAACGGGGATGAGCAGTTCTTC
CASSPNGDEQFF